A single TCR beta chain is shown here with its context. These data belong to a study of blood T cell repertoires in COVID-19. The germline V gene has CDR1 MNHEY and CDR2 SMNVEV (reference sequence). This CDR3 is 17 amino acids long. Trimming removed 2 bases from V and 7 bases from J; junction bases left unmatched: 12. Method: immunoSEQ multiplex PCR; TCRdb's copy keeps in-frame clones and lacks some. The sample records fewer than 300,000 clones, over 75% being singletons. The chain has TRBV27 and TRBJ1-2; 11 bases match TRBD1. Sequenced sample: peripheral blood. The sequence was obtained from a human donor in a cohort sampled during active COVID-19. CDR3 bases: TGTGCCAGCAGTTTACACGGACAGGGGGCCAAAGTCTCTGGCTACACCTTC. Protein product: CASSLHGQGAKVSGYTF.